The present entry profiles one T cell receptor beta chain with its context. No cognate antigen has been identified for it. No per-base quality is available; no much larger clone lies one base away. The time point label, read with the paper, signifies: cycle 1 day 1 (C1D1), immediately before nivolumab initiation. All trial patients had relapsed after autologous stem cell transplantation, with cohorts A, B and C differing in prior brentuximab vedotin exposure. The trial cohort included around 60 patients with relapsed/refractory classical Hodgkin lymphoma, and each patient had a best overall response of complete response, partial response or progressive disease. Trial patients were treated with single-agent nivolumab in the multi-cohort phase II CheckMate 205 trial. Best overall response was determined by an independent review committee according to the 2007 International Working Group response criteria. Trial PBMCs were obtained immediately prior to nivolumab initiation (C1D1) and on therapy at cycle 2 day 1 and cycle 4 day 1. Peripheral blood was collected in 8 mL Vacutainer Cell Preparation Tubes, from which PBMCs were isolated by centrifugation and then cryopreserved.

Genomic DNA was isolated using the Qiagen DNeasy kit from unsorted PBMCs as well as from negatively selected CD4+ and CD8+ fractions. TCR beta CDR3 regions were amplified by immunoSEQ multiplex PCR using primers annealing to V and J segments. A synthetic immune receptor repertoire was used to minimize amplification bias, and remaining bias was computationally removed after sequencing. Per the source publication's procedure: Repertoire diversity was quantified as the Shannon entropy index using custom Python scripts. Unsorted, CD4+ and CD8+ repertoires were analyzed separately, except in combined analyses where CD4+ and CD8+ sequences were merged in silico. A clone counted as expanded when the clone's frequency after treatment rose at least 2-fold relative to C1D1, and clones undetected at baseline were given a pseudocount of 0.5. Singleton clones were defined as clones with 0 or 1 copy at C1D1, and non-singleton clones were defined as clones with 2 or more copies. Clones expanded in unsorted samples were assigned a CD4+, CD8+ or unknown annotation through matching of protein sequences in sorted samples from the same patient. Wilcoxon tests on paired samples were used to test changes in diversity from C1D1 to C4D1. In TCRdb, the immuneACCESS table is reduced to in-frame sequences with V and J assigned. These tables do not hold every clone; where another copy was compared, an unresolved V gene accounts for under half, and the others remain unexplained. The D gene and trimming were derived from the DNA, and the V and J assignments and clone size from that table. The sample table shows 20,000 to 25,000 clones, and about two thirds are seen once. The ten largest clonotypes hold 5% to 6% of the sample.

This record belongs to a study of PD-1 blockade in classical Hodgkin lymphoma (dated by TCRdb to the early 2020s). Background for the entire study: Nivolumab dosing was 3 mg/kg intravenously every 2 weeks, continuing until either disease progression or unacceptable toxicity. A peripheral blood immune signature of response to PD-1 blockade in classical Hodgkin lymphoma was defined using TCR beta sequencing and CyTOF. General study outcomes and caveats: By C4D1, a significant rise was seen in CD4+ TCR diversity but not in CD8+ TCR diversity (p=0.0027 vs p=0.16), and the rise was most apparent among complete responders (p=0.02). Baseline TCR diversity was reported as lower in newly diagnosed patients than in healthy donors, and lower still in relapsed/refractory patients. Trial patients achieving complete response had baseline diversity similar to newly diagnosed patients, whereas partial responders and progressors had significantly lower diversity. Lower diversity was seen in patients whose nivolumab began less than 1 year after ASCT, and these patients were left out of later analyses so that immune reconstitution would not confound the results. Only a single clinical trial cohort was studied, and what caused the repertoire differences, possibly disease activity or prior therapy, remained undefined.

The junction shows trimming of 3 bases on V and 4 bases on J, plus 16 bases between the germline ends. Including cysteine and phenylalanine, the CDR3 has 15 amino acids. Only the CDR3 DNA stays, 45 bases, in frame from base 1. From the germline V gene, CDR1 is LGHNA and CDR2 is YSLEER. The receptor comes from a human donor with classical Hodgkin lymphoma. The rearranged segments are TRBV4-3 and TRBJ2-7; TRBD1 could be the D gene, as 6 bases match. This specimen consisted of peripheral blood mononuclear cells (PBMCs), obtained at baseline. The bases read TGCGCCAGCAGCCACCTAACAGGGATCCGTTACGAGCAGTACTTC. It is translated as CASSHLTGIRYEQYF.